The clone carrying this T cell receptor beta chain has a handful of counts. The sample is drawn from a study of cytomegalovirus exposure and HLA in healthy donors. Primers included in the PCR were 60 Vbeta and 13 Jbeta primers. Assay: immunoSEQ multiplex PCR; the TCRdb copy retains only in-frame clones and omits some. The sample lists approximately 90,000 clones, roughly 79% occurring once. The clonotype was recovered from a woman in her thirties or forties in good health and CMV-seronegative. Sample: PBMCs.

The CDR3 here is CASSESRRSGTGFTYEQYF. CDR3 bases: TGCGCCAGCAGTGAGTCGAGGCGCTCCGGGACAGGGTTTACCTACGAGCAGTACTTC. V is TRBV10-1 and J is TRBJ2-7; the match to TRBD1 covers 9 bases. V was pared by 0 bases and J by 2 bases, with 14 bases of the junction left unmatched. CDR1 is WNHNN and CDR2 is SYGVQD in the germline V gene (reference sequence). The CDR3 has 19 residues.